The 4 T cell receptor beta chains presented below share a single source sample, sequenced in a study of blood T cell repertoires in COVID-19. Some clones are missing from TCRdb's copy, which holds only in-frame ones; the method was immunoSEQ multiplex PCR. In the table there are around 120,000 clones, around 90% of which are singletons. Sequenced sample: peripheral blood. The origin of the receptors is a human donor in a cohort sampled during active COVID-19.

This chain joins TRBV2 and TRBJ1-2; no clear D. Per the germline V gene, CDR1 is SNHLY and CDR2 is FYNNEI. Trimming took 6 bases from V and 3 from J, leaving 11 bases between them. The CDR3 consists of 13 residues. As DNA, the CDR3 is TGTGCCAGCAGCCTCGAGGACTACTATGGCTACACCTTC. It codes for CASSLEDYYGYTF.

This CDR3 reads CASRATKGAGNIQYF. The CDR3 DNA reads as TGTGCCAGCAGGGCGACGAAAGGGGCTGGAAACATTCAGTACTTC. V and J are TRBV25-1 and TRBJ2-4, with D maybe TRBD1 (5 bases). Per the germline V gene, CDR1 is MGHDK and CDR2 is SYGVNS. This CDR3 comprises 15 residues. V lost 6 bases, J lost 6 bases, and 18 bases lay in between.

The chain couples TRBV24-1 to TRBJ2-5; D is perhaps TRBD2 (6 bases). V lost 7 bases to trimming and J lost 5 bases, with 13 bases between them. Germline CDR1 KGHDR, CDR2 SFDVKD. This CDR3 is built from 13 residues. CDR3 amino acids: CATRGGGTETQYF. CDR3 nucleotide sequence: TGTGCCACCAGGGGCGGAGGGACCGAGACCCAGTACTTC.

The J gene is TRBJ2-1, the V gene TRBV5-4, with 8 bases that match TRBD1. V lost 4 bases to trimming and J lost 3 bases; unmatched junction nucleotides: 9. There are 16 residues in the CDR3. Germline V gives CDR1 SGHNT, CDR2 YYREEE (reference sequence). The CDR3 here is CASSPRRGQDYNEQFF. CDR3 sequence (DNA): TGTGCCAGCAGCCCCCGTCGGGGACAGGACTACAATGAGCAGTTCTTC.